The rows below give T cell receptor beta chains drawn from one sample of a study of cytotoxic CD8 clonotypes in ibrutinib-treated CLL. Profiling relied on immunoSEQ multiplex PCR, and the TCRdb table lists in-frame clones only, not all of them. The sample includes 190,000 or so clones, 72% of them seen just once. Material: PBMCs, obtained after 24 months of ibrutinib treatment. These receptors originate from a human donor with chronic lymphocytic leukemia. CDR3s leave out the opening cysteine and the closing phenylalanine or tryptophan. D genes are given only for firm matches.

d_call	j_call	v_call	cdr3_aa
-	TRBJ2-7	TRBV27	ASSYTLGRAYEQY
TRBD1	TRBJ2-3	TRBV10-3	AISNGQGTDTQY
-	TRBJ2-1	TRBV7-3	ASSYPKGGAAYNEQF
-	TRBJ2-7	TRBV25-1	ASTFGGSYEQY
-	TRBJ1-1	TRBV18	ASSPSDGEAF
-	TRBJ1-1	TRBV2	ASRPNTEAF
TRBD2	TRBJ2-5	TRBV27	ASSFGVAGLGETQY
-	TRBJ1-1	TRBV11-2	ASSLRRGTEAF
-	TRBJ1-2	TRBV6-5	ASSTTTVSGGYT
TRBD2	TRBJ2-7	TRBV20-1	SMWRESEQY
-	TRBJ2-7	TRBV5-1	ASSIEAPVGDSYEQY
TRBD1	TRBJ1-2	TRBV9	ASSAPGGLT
-	TRBJ1-1	TRBV2	ASRREARPRAF
-	TRBJ1-2	TRBV7-2	ASSLGKDNWRGYT
-	TRBJ2-1	TRBV7-2	ASSLDGPQPSRF